This T cell receptor (beta chain) was captured by sequencing in a study of shared clonotypes between healthy human individuals. Points from the study as a whole: The authors sampled blood alone, and tissue repertoires likely differ. On the whole, naive subsets had larger estimated richness than memory subsets had. Enrolling few donors narrowed the genetic and exposure-history diversity that was represented.

The protocol was immunoSEQ multiplex PCR, while the TCRdb copy is restricted to in-frame clones and leaves out a portion. Of about 2.1 million clones listed, 85% to 95% were seen once; the top ten hold under 2%. Per the germline V gene, CDR1 is LGHNA and CDR2 is YSLEER. There are 13 residues in the CDR3. Trimming removed 4 bases at V and 7 bases at J, with 14 bases between. About this clone: Its cognate antigen is unknown.

Naive-designated CD8 cells lacked CD45RO, were positively enriched for CCR7, and omitted terminally differentiated effector memory CD45RA+ cells. The receptor's source is a man between 18 and 29 years old in good health. Some clones in this sample may be carry-over from other donors' samples. What was sequenced was naive CD8+ T cells from PBMCs. This chain uses TRBV4-3 with TRBJ2-7, with D hard to call. The CDR3: CASSPSVKSEQYF. Here the CDR3 DNA reads TGCGCCAGCAGCCCCTCCGTGAAGAGTGAGCAGTACTTC.